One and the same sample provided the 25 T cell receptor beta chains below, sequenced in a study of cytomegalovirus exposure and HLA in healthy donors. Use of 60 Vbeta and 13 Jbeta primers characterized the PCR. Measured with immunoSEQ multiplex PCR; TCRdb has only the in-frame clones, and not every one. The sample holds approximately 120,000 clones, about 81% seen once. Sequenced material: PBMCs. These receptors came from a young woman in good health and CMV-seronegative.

DNA for the CDR3: TGTGCCTGGACGGGGTTCTACGAGCAGTACTTC. Amino acid sequence: CAWTGFYEQYF. The chain uses TRBV30 and TRBJ2-7; D perhaps matches TRBD2 (5 bases). Trimming took 4 bases from V and 3 from J, leaving 7 bases between them. Germline loops: CDR1 GTSNPN, CDR2 SVGIG (reference sequence). The CDR3 covers 11 residues.

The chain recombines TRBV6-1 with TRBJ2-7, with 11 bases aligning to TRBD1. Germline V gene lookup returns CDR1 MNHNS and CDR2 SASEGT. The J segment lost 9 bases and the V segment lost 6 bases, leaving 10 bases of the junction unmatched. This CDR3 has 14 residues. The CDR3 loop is CASSLDRGRFVQYF. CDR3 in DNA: TGTGCCAGCAGCCTGGACAGGGGGCGGTTTGTGCAGTACTTC.

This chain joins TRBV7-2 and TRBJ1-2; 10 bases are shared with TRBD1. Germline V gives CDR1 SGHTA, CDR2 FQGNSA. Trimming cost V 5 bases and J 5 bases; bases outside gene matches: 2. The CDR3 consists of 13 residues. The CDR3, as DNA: TGTGCCAGCAGCCCGGACAGGGGGTATGGCTACACCTTC. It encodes CASSPDRGYGYTF.

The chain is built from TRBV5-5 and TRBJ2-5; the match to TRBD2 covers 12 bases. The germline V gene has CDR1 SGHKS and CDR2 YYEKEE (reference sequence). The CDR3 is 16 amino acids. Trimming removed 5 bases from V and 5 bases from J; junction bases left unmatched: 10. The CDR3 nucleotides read TGTGCCAGCAGTTGGACTAGCGGGATGGGCCCGGAGACCCAGTACTTC. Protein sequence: CASSWTSGMGPETQYF.

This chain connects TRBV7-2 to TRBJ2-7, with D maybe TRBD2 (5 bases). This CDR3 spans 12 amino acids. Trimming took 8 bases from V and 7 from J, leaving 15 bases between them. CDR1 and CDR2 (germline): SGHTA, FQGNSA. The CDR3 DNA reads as TGTGCCAGCCGCCGCCTTCGCGGGGAGCAGTACTTC. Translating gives CASRRLRGEQYF.

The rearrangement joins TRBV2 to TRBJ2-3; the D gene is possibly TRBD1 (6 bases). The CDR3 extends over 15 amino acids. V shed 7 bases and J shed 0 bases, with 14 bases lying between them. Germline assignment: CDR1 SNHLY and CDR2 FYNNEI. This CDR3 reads CASKGDIPSTDTQYF. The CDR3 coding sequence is TGTGCCAGCAAGGGGGACATTCCTAGCACAGATACGCAGTATTTT.

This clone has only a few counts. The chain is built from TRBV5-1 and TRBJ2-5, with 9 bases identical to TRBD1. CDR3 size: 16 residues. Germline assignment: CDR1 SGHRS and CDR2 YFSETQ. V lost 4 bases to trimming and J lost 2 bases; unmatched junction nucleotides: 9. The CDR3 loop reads CASSPWTGAEQETQYF. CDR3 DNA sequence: TGCGCCAGCAGCCCCTGGACAGGGGCCGAACAAGAGACCCAGTACTTC. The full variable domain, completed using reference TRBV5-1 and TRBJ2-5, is KAGVTQTPRYLIKTRGQQVTLSCSPISGHRSVSWYQQTPGQGLQFLFEYFSETQRNKGNFPGRFSGRQFSNSRSEMNVSTLELGDSALYLCASSPWTGAEQETQYFGPGTRLLVL.

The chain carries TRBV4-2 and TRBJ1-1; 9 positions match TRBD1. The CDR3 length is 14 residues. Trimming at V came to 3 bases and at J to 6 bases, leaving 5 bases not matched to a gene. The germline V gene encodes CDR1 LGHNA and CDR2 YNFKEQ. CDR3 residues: CASSHGQGSAEAFF. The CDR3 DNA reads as TGTGCCAGCAGCCACGGACAGGGGAGCGCTGAAGCTTTCTTT.

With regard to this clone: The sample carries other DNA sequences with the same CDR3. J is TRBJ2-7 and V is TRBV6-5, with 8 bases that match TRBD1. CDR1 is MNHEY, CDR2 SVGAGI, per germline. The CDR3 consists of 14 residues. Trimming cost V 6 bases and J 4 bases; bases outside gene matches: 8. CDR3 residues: CASRRGQGAYEQYF. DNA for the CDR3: TGTGCCAGCAGACGGGGGCAGGGGGCATACGAGCAGTACTTC.

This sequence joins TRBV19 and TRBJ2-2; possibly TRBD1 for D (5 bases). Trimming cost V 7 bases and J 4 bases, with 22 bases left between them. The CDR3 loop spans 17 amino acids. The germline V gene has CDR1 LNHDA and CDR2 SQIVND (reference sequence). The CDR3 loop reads CASNIARIYRGTGELFF. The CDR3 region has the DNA TGTGCCAGTAATATTGCGCGGATCTATAGGGGCACCGGGGAGCTGTTTTTT. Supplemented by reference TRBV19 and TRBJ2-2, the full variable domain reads DGGITQSPKYLFRKEGQNVTLSCEQNLNHDAMYWYRQDPGQGLRLIYYSQIVNDFQKGDIAEGYSVSREKKESFPLTVTSAQKNPTAFYLCASNIARIYRGTGELFFGEGSRLTVL.

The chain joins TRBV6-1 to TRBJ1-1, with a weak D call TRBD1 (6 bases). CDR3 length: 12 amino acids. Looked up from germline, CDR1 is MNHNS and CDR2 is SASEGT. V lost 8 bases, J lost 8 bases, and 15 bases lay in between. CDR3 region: CASPLLGAEAFF. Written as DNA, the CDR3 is TGTGCCAGCCCCCTTTTGGGGGCGGAAGCTTTCTTT.

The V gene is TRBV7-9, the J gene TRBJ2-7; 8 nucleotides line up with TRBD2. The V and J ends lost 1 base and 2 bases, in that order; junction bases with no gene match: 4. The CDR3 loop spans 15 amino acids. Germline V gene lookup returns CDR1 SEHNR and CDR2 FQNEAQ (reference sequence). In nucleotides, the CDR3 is TGTGCCAGCAGCTTAGGTGCCGGGGGGGCCTACGAGCAGTACTTC. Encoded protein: CASSLGAGGAYEQYF.

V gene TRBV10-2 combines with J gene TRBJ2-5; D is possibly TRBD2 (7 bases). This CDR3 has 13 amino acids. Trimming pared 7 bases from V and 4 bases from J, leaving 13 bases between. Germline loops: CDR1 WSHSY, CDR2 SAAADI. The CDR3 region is CASKQGGRETQYF. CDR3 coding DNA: TGCGCCAGCAAACAGGGAGGGAGAGAGACCCAGTACTTC.

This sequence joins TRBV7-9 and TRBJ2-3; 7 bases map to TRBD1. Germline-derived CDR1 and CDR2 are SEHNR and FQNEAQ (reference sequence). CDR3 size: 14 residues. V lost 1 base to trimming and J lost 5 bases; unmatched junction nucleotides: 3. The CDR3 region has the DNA TGTGCCAGCAGCTTAGATGCAGGGGGAGATACGCAGTATTTT. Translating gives CASSLDAGGDTQYF.

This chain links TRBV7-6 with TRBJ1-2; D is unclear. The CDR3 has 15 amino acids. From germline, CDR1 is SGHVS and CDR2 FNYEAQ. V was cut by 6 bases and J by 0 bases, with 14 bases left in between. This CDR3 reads CASRPTDPANYGYTF. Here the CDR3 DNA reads TGTGCCAGCAGACCTACAGATCCCGCTAACTATGGCTACACCTTC.

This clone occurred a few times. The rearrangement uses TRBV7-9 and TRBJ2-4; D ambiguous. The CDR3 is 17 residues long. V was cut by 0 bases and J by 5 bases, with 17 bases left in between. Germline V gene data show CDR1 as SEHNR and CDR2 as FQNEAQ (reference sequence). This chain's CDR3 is CASSLAPYSLSQNIQYF. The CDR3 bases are TGTGCCAGCAGCTTAGCACCGTACAGCTTGAGCCAAAACATTCAGTACTTC.

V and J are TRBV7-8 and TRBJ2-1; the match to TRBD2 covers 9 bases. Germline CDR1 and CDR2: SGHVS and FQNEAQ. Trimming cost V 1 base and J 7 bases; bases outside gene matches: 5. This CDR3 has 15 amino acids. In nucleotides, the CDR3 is TGTGCCAGCAGCTTAGATAGCGGGAGTCGGAATGAGCAGTTCTTC. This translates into CASSLDSGSRNEQFF. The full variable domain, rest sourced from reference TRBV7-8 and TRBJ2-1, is GAGVSQSPRYKVAKRGQDVALRCDPISGHVSLFWYQQALGQGPEFLTYFQNEAQLDKSGLPSDRFFAERPEGSVSTLKIQRTQQEDSAVYLCASSLDSGSRNEQFFGPGTRLTVL.

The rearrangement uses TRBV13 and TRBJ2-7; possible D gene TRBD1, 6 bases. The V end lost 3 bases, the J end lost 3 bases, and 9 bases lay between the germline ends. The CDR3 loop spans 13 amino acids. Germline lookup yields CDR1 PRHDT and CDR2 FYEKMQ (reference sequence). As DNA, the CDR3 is TGTGCCAGCAGCTTCGTGGACAGCTACGAGCAGTACTTC. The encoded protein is CASSFVDSYEQYF.

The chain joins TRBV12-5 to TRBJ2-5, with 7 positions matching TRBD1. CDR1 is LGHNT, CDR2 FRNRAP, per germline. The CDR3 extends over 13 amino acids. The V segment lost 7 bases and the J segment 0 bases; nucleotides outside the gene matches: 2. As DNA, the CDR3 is TGTGCTAGTGTTGGGACAGACCAAGAGACCCAGTACTTC. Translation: CASVGTDQETQYF.

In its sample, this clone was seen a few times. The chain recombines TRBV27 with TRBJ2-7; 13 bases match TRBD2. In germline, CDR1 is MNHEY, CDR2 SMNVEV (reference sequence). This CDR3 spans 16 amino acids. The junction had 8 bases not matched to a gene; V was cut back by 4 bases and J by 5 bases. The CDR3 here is CASSSLGLAGSNEQYF. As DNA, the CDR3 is TGTGCCAGCAGTTCCCTGGGACTAGCGGGAAGCAACGAGCAGTACTTC.

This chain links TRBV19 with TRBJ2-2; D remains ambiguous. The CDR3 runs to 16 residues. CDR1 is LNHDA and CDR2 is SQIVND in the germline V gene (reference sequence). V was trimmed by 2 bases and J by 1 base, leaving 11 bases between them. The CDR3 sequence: CASSIQRLLNTGELFF. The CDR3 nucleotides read TGTGCCAGTAGTATACAGAGGCTTTTGAACACCGGGGAGCTGTTTTTT.

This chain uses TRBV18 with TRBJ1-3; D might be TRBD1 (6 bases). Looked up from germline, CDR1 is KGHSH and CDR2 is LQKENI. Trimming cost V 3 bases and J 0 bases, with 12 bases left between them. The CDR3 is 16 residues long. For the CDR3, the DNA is TGTGCCAGCTCACCCACCGGACAGATCTCTGGAAACACCATATATTTT. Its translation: CASSPTGQISGNTIYF.

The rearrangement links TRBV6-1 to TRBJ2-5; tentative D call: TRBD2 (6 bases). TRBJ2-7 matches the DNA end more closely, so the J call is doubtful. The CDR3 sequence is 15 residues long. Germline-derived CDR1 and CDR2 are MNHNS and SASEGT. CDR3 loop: CASSEARGADGEQYF. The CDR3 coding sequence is TGTGCCAGCAGTGAGGCCCGCGGGGCAGACGGCGAGCAGTACTTC.

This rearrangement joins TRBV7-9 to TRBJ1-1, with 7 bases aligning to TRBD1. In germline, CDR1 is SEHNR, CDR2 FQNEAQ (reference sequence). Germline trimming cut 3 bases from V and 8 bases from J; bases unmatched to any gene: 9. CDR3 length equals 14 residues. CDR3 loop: CASSFRAGGLEAFF. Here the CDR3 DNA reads TGTGCCAGCAGCTTTCGGGCAGGGGGGTTGGAAGCTTTCTTT. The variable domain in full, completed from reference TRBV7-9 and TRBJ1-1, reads DTGVSQNPRHKITKRGQNVTFRCDPISEHNRLYWYRQTLGQGPEFLTYFQNEAQLEKSRLLSDRFSAERPKGSFSTLEIQRTEQGDSAMYLCASSFRAGGLEAFFGQGTRLTVV.

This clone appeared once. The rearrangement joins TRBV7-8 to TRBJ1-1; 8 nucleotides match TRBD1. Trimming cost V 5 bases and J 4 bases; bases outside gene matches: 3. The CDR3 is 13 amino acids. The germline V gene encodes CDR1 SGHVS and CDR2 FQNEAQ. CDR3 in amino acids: CASSTTGGTEAFF. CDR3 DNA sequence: TGTGCCAGCAGCACCACAGGGGGCACTGAAGCTTTCTTT.